This T cell receptor (beta chain) was profiled in a study of blood T cell repertoires in COVID-19. The overall study: Nucleic acid was either cDNA or gDNA, and it came from T cells, B-cell-depleted T cells, or PBMCs.

The CDR3 loop spans 14 amino acids. CDR1 is MGHDK, CDR2 SYGVNS, per germline. V lost 6 bases to trimming and J lost 8 bases; unmatched junction nucleotides: 8. Study processing details: For nucleated cells, counts were estimated from reference gene primer amplification. Assay used: immunoSEQ multiplex PCR; TCRdb lists only in-frame clones, some missing. The DNA was the basis for D and trimming; V, J and clone size are from that table. The data hold around 140,000 clones, with about 79% observed a single time. This clone was seen only once. The chain is built from TRBV25-1 and TRBJ2-4; 9 bases are a match to TRBD2. Sequences were obtained from peripheral blood. The sequence came from a man in his fifties or sixties with active or convalescent COVID-19. As DNA, the CDR3 is TGTGCCAGCAGGACTAGCGGTCAGGGGGACATTCAGTACTTC. Its protein product is CASRTSGQGDIQYF.